This T cell receptor beta chain was identified during a study of response to subunit inactivated influenza vaccine. Study-level results: The authors suggested that few new T cells are recruited per seasonal influenza vaccination.

Of note for this clonotype: The antigen is unknown.

TCRdb recomputed calls from the RT-PCR reads with MiXCR, one row per CDR3 protein. The profile shows 400,000 to 650,000 distinct CDR3 sequences, approximately 7.7% of them singletons. The clonotype was recovered from a man in his fifties or sixties who received an inactivated influenza vaccine. The starting material was PBMCs from blood, obtained less than 30 months after vaccination.

The CDR3 spells CASSPAVLHEQYF. The CDR3 bases are TGTGCCAGCAGCCCGGCCGTACTTCACGAGCAGTACTTC. The chain combines TRBV27 with TRBJ2-7; D unresolved. The CDR3 sequence is 13 residues long. Trimming shortened V by 6 bases and J by 5 bases, and 14 bases separated the two germline ends. Germline loops: CDR1 MNHEY, CDR2 SMNVEV (reference sequence).